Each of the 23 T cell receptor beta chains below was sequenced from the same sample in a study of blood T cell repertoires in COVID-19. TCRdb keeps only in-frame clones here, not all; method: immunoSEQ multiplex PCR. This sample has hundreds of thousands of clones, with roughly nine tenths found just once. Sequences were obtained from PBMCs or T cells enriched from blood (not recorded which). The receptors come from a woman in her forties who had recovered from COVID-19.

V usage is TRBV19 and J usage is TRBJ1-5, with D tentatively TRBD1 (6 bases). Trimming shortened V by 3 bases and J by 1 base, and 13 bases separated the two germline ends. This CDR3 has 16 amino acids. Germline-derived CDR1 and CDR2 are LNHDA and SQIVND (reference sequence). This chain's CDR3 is CASSISRGISNQPQHF. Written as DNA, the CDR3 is TGTGCCAGTAGTATTTCCAGGGGAATCAGCAATCAGCCCCAGCATTTT.

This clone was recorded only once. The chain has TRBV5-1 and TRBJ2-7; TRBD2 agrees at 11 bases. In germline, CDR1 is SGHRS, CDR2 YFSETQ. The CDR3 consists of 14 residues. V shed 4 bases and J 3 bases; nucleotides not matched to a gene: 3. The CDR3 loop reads CASSPGTSGYEQYF. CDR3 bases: TGCGCCAGCAGCCCCGGGACTAGCGGCTACGAGCAGTACTTC.

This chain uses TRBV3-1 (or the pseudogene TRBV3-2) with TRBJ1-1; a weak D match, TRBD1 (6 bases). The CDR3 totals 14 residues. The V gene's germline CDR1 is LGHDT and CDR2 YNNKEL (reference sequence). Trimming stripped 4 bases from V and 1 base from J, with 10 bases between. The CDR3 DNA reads TGTGCCAGCAGCCCCGGACAGACGAACACTGAAGCTTTCTTT. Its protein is CASSPGQTNTEAFF.

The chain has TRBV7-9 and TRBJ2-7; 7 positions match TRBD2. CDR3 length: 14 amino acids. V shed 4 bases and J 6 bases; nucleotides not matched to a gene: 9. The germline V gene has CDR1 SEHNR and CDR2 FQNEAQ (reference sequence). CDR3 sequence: CASSSGGGAVEQYF. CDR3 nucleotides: TGTGCCAGCAGCTCGGGGGGTGGAGCGGTCGAGCAGTACTTC.

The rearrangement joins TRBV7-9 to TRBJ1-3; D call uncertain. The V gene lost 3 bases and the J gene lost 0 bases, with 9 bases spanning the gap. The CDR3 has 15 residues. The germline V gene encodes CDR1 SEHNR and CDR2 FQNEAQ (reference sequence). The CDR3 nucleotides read TGTGCCAGCAGCTTTAGCGGACTCTCTGGAAACACCATATATTTT. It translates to CASSFSGLSGNTIYF. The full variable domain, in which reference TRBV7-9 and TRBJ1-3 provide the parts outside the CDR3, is DTGVSQNPRHKITKRGQNVTFRCDPISEHNRLYWYRQTLGQGPEFLTYFQNEAQLEKSRLLSDRFSAERPKGSFSTLEIQRTEQGDSAMYLCASSFSGLSGNTIYFGEGSWLTVV.

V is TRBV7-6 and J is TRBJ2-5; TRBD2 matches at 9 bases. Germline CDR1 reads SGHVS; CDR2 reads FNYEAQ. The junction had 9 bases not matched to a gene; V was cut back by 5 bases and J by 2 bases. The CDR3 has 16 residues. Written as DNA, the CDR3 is TGTGCCAGCAGCCGAACCGGGACTAGCAGACAAGAGACCCAGTACTTC. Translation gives CASSRTGTSRQETQYF.

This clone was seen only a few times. The CDR3 region is CSAAAAQSSYGYTF. CDR3 bases: TGCAGCGCCGCCGCGGCCCAGTCCAGCTATGGCTACACCTTC. The chain couples TRBV29-1 to TRBJ1-2; D is uncertain. V dropped 7 bases and J dropped 4 bases, with 19 bases sitting between them. The CDR3 has 14 amino acids. Looked up from germline, CDR1 is SQVTM and CDR2 is ANQGSEA.

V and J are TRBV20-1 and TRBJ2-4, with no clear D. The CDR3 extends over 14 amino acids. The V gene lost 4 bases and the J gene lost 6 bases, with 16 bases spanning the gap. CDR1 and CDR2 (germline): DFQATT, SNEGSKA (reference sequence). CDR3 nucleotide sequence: TGCAGTGCTAATGACGCGCAAACCGTAAACATTCAGTACTTC. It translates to CSANDAQTVNIQYF.

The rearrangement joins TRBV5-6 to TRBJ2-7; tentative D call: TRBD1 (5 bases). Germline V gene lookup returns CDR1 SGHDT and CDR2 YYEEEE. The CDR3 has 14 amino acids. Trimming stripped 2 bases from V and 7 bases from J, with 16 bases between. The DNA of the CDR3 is TGTGCCAGCAGCTTCCTCGACAGCCCTCGGGAGCAGTACTTC. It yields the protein CASSFLDSPREQYF. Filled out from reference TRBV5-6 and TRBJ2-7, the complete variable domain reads DAGVTQSPTHLIKTRGQQVTLRCSPKSGHDTVSWYQQALGQGPQFIFQYYEEEERQRGNFPDRFSGHQFPNYSSELNVNALLLGDSALYLCASSFLDSPREQYFGPGTRLTVT.

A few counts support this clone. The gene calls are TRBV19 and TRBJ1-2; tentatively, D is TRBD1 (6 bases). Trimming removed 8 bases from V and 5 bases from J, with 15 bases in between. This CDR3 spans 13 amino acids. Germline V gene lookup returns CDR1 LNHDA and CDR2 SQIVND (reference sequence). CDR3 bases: TGTGCCAGTTTGGCCCGGGACATGTATGGCTACACCTTC. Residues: CASLARDMYGYTF.

The CDR3 protein is CASSGGDRDTEAFF. In nucleotides, the CDR3 is TGCGCCAGCAGTGGGGGGGACAGGGACACTGAAGCTTTCTTT. The rearrangement links TRBV10-2 to TRBJ1-1; 9 bases match TRBD1. This CDR3 has 14 amino acids. CDR1 WSHSY and CDR2 SAAADI come from the germline V gene. The ends lost 4 bases at V and 3 bases at J; junction bases unmatched: 3.

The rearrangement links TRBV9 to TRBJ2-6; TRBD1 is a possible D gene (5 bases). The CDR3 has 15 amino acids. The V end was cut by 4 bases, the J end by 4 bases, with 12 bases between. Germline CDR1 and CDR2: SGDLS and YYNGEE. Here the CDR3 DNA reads TGTGCCAGCAGCAGACAGTGGACGGGGGCCAACGTCCTGACTTTC. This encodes CASSRQWTGANVLTF.

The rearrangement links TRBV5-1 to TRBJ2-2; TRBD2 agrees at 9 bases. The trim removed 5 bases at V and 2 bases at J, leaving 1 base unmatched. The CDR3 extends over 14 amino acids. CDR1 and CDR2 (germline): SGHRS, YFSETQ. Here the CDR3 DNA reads TGCGCCAGCAGTAGCGGGAGTAACACCGGGGAGCTGTTTTTT. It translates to CASSSGSNTGELFF.

The DNA of the CDR3 is TGCGCCAGCAGGTTACTAGCGGGAGTGCGGAACGAGCAGTTCTTC. Its protein product is CASRLLAGVRNEQFF. The chain joins TRBV5-1 to TRBJ2-1, with TRBD2 matching over 11 bases. The germline V gene encodes CDR1 SGHRS and CDR2 YFSETQ. There are 15 residues in the CDR3. The V and J ends lost 5 bases and 10 bases, in that order; junction bases with no gene match: 11.

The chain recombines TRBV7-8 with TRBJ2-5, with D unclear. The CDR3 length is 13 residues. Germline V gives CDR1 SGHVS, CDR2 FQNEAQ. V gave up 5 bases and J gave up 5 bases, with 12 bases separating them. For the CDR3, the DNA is TGTGCCAGCAGCAATCACTACGTGGAGACCCAGTACTTC. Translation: CASSNHYVETQYF.

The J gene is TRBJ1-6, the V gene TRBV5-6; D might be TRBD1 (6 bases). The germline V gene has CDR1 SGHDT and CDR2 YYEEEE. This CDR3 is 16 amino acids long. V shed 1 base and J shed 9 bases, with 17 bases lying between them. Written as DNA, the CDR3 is TGTGCCAGCAGCTTGTCGGGGCAGGGGATGCGTTCACCCCTCCACTTT. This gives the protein CASSLSGQGMRSPLHF. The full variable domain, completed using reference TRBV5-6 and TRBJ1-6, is DAGVTQSPTHLIKTRGQQVTLRCSPKSGHDTVSWYQQALGQGPQFIFQYYEEEERQRGNFPDRFSGHQFPNYSSELNVNALLLGDSALYLCASSLSGQGMRSPLHFGNGTRLTVT.

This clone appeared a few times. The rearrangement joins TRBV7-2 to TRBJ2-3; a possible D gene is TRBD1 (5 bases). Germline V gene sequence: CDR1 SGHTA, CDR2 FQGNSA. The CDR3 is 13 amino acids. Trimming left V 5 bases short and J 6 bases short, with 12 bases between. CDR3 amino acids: CASSLRQTDTQYF. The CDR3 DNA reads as TGTGCCAGCAGCCTGCGACAGACGGATACGCAGTATTTT.

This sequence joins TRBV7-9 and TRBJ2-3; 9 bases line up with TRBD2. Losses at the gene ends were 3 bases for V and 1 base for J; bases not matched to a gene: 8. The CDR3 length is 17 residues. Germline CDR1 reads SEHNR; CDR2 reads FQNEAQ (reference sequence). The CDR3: CASSFLIAGAGTDTQYF. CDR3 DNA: TGTGCCAGCAGCTTCCTGATAGCGGGAGCGGGCACAGATACGCAGTATTTT.

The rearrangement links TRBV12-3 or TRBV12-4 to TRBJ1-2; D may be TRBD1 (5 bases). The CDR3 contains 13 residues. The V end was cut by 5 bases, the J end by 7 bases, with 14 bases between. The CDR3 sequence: CASSVAGHPGYTF. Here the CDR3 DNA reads TGTGCCAGCAGTGTTGCCGGACACCCTGGCTACACCTTC.

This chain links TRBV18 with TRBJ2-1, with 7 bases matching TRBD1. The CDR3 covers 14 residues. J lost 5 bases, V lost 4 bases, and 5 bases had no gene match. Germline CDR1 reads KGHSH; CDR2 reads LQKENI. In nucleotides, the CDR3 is TGTGCCAGCTCACGCTGGGACAGCAACAATGAGCAGTTCTTC. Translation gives CASSRWDSNNEQFF.

The CDR3 DNA is TGTGCCAGCAGCTTGGGGGGACAGAGGGGGCTTAACGAGCAGTACTTC. This encodes CASSLGGQRGLNEQYF. This sequence joins TRBV5-4 and TRBJ2-7; 7 nucleotides agree with TRBD1. The CDR3 has 16 amino acids. V gave up 0 bases and J gave up 5 bases; unmatched junction bases: 11. Germline-derived CDR1 and CDR2 are SGHNT and YYREEE (reference sequence).

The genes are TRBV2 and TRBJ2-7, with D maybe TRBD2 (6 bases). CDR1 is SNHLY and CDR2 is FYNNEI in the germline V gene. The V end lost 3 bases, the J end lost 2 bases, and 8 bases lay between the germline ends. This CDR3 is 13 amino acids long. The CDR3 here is CASSEEGPYEQYF. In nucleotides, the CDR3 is TGTGCCAGCAGTGAGGAGGGCCCCTACGAGCAGTACTTC.

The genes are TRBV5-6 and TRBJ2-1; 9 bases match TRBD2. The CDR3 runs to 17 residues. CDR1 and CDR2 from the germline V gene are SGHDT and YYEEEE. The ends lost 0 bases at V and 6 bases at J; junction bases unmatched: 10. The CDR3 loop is CASSLALSGSPRNEQFF. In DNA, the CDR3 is TGTGCCAGCAGCTTGGCCCTTAGCGGGAGTCCACGCAATGAGCAGTTCTTC.